A single T cell receptor (beta chain) is shown here with its context. No antigen is known for it. This entry comes from a study of vaccination and CD4 T cells after COVID-19. Study-wide points: Within convalescent individuals, 304 out of 307 vaccine-specific clones proved to be spike mono-reactive.

With the Oncomine TCR Beta short-read assay, DNA from cultured CD4+ T cells was sequenced. One entry per CDR3 protein, called by TCRdb with MiXCR from the PCR reads. Of about 20,000 distinct CDR3 sequences listed, around 80% are singletons. The treatment: roughly 10-day PBMC culture with coronavirus spike peptide pools or control peptides (ViraFEST assay). PBMCs were cultured at around 2 million per well with roughly 9.9 IU/ml IL-2 and 10 ug/ml peptide pools. This CDR3 comprises 13 residues. Trimming removed 5 bases from V and 4 bases from J, with 10 bases in between. The V call is TRBV5-3, the J call TRBJ1-5; D remains unclear. TRBV5-3 is an open reading frame whose function is uncertain. This specimen was CD4+ T cells from blood, cultured in vitro, taken after SARS-CoV-2 vaccination. This TCR came from a human donor who received a COVID-19 vaccine. Here the CDR3 DNA reads TGTGCCAGAAGTCCGGACCTAAATCAGCCCCAGCATTTT. Protein sequence: CARSPDLNQPQHF.